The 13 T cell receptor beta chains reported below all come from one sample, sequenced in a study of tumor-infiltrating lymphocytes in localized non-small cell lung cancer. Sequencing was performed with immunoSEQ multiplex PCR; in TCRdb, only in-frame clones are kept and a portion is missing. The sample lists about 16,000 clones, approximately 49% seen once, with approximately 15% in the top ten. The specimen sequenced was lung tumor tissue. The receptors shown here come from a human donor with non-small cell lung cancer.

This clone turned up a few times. The chain's CDR3 is CASSSGAGAPYEQYF. The CDR3 DNA reads as TGTGCCAGCAGCTCGGGGGCAGGGGCCCCCTACGAGCAGTACTTC. The chain is built from TRBV7-2 and TRBJ2-7; either TRBD1 or TRBD2 may supply D (6 bases each). The CDR3 consists of 15 residues. V was shortened by 4 bases and J by 2 bases, with 15 bases between the two germline ends. Germline-derived CDR1 and CDR2 are SGHTA and FQGNSA.

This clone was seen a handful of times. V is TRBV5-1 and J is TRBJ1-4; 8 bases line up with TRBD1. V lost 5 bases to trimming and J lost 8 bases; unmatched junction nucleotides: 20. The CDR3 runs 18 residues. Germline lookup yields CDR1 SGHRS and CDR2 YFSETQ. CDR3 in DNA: TGCGCCAGCAGTTCGGACGGTTGGTCAGGGCCAGGGGGCGAAAAACTGTTTTTT. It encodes CASSSDGWSGPGGEKLFF.

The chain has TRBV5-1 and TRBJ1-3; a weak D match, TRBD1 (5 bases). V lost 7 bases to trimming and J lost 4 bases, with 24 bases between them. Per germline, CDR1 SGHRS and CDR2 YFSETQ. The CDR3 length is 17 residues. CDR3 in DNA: TGCGCCAGCTCGTGGCAGGGCATATACGCGGGCGGAAACACCATATATTTT. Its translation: CASSWQGIYAGGNTIYF.

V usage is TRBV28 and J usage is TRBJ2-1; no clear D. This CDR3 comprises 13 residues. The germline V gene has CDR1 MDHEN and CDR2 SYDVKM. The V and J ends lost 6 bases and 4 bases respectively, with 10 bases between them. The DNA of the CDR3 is TGTGCCAGCAGACTCGGACCTTACAATGAGCAGTTCTTC. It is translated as CASRLGPYNEQFF.

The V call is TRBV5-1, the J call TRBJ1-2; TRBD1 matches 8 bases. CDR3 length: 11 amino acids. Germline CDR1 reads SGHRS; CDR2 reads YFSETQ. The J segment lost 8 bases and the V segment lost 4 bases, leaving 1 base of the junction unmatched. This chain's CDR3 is CASSGDRGYTF. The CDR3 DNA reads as TGCGCCAGCAGCGGGGACAGGGGCTACACCTTC.

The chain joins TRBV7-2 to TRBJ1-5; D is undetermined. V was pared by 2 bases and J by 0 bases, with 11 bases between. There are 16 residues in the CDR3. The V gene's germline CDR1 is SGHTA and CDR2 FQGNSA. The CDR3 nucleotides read TGTGCCAGCAGCTTAAATTCGGGGTATAGCAATCAGCCCCAGCATTTT. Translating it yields CASSLNSGYSNQPQHF.

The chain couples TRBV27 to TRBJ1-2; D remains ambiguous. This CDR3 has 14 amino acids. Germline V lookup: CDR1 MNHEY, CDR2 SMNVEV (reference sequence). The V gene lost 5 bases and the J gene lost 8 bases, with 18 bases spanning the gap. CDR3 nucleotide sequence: TGTGCCAGCAGTACGCCCGGGAGGTGGCAGGGCTACACCTTC. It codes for CASSTPGRWQGYTF.

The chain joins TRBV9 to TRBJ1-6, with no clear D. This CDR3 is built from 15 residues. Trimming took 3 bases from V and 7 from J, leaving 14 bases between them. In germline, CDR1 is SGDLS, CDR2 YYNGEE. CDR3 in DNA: TGTGCCAGCAGCGCCGGCCCGTTGGGGAATTCACCCCTCCACTTT. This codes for CASSAGPLGNSPLHF.

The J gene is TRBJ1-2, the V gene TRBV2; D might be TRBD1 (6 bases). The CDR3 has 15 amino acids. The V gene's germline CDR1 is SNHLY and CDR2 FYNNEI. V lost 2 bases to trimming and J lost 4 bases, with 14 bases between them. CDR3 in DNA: TGTGCCAGCAGTGAAAGGGGGGGGTATGGCTATGGCTACACCTTC. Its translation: CASSERGGYGYGYTF.

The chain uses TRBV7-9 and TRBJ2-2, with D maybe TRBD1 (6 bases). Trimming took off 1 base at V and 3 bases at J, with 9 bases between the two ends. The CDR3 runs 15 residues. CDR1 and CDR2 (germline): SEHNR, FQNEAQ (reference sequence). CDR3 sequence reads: CASSLVGGDTGELFF. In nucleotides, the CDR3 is TGTGCCAGCAGCTTAGTAGGGGGTGACACCGGGGAGCTGTTTTTT.

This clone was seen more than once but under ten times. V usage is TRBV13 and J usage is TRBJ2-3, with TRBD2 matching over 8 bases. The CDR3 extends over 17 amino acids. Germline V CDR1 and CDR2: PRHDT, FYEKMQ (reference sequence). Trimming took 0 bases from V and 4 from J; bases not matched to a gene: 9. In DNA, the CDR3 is TGTGCCAGCAGCTTAGGCGCGGGGGGTAGGTATGCAGATACGCAGTATTTT. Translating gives CASSLGAGGRYADTQYF. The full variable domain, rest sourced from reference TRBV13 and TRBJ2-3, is AAGVIQSPRHLIKEKRETATLKCYPIPRHDTVYWYQQGPGQDPQFLISFYEKMQSDKGSIPDRFSAQQFSDYHSELNMSSLELGDSALYFCASSLGAGGRYADTQYFGPGTRLTVL.

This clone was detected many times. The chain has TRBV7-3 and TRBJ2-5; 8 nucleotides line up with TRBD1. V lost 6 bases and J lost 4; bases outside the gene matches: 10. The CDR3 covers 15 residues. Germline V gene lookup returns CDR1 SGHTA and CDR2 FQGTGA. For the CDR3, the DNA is TGTGCCAGCAGTTCCAGGGGGCTCGGTGCAGAGACCCAGTACTTC. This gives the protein CASSSRGLGAETQYF.

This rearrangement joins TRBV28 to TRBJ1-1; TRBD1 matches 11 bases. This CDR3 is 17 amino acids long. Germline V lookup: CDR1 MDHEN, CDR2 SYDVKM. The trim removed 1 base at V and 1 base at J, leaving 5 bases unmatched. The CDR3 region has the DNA TGTGCCAGCAGTTTATCTACCGGGACAGGGGGGAACACTGAAGCTTTCTTT. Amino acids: CASSLSTGTGGNTEAFF.